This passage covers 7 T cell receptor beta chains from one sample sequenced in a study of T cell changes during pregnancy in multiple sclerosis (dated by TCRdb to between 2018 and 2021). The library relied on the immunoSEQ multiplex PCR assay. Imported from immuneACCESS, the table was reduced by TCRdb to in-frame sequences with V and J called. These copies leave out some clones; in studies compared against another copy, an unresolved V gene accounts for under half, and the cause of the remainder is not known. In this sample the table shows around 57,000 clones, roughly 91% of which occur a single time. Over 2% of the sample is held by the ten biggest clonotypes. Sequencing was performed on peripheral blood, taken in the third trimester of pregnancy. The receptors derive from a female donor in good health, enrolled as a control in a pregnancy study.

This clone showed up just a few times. CDR3 loop: CASSPTSETYNEQFF. In DNA form, the CDR3 reads TGTGCCAGCAGTCCGACTAGCGAGACCTACAATGAGCAGTTCTTC. The gene calls are TRBV6-1 and TRBJ2-1, with 8 positions matching TRBD2. The CDR3 is made up of 15 amino acids. Germline CDR1 and CDR2: MNHNS and SASEGT. V lost 5 bases, J lost 2 bases, and 5 bases stayed unmatched.

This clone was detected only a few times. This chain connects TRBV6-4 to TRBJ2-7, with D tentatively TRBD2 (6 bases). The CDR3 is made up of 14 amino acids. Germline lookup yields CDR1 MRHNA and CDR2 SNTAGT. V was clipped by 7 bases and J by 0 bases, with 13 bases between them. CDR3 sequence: CASKREASSYEQYF. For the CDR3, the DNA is TGTGCCAGCAAGAGGGAGGCGAGCTCCTACGAGCAGTACTTC.

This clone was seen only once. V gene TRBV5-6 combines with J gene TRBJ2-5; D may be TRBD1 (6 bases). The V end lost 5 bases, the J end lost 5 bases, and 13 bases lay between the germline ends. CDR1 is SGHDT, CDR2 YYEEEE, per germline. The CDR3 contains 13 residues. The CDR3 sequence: CASRSGTWETQYF. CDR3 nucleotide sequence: TGTGCCAGCAGATCCGGGACATGGGAGACCCAGTACTTC.

The CDR3 region is CASSFARNSYEQYF. Here the CDR3 DNA reads TGTGCCAGCAGTTTTGCTAGGAACTCCTACGAGCAGTACTTC. The chain recombines TRBV27 with TRBJ2-7, with D unclear. The germline gives CDR1 MNHEY, CDR2 SMNVEV (reference sequence). The CDR3 runs 14 residues. Trimming stripped 3 bases from V and 0 bases from J, with 9 bases between.

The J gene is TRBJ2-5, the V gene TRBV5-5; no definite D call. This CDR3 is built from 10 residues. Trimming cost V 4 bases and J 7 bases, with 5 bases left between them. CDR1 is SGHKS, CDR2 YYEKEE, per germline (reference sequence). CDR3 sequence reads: CASSHGTQYF. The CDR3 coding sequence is TGTGCCAGCAGCCACGGGACCCAGTACTTC.

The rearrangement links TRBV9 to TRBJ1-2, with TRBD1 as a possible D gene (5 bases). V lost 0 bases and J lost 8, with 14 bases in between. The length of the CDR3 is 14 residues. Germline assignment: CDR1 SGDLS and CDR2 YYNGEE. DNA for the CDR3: TGTGCCAGCAGCGTAGCCGCCCAGGGTATCGGCTACACCTTC. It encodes CASSVAAQGIGYTF. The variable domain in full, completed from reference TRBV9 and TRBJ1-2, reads DSGVTQTPKHLITATGQRVTLRCSPRSGDLSVYWYQQSLDQGLQFLIQYYNGEERAKGNILERFSAQQFPDLHSELNLSSLELGDSALYFCASSVAAQGIGYTFGSGTRLTVV.

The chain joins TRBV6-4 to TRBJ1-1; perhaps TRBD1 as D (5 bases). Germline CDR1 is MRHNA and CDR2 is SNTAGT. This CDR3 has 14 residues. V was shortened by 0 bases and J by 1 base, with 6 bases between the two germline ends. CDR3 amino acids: CASSDSTENTEAFF. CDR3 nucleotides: TGTGCCAGCAGTGACTCGACAGAGAACACTGAAGCTTTCTTT.